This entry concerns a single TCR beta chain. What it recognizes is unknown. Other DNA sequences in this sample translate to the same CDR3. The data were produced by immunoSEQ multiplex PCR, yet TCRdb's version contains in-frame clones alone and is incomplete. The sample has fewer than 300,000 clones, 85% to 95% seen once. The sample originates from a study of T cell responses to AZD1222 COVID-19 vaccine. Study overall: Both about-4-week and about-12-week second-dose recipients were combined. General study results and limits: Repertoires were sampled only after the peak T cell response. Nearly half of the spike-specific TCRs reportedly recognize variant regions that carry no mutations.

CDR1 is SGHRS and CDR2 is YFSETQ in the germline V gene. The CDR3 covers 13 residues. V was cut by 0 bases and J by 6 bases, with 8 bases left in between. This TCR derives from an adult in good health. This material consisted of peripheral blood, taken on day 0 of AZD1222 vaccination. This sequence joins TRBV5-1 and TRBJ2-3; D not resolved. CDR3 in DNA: TGCGCCAGCAGCTTGGAAGGTACGGATACGCAGTATTTT. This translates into CASSLEGTDTQYF.